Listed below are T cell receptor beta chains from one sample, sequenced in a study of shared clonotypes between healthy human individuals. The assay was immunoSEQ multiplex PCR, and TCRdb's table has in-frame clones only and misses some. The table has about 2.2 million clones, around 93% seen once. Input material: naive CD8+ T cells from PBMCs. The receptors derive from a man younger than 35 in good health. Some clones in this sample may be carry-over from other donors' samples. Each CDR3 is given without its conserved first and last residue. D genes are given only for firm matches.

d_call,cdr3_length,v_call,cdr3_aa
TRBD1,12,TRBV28,ASSFVQGAETQY
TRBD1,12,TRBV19,ASSSPGTVYGYT
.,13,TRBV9,ASSVAGGLNEKLF
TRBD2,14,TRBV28,ASSLGLSGRAYEQY
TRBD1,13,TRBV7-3,ASSSTGGPYNEQF
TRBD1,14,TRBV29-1,SVDGAPDRAHYGYT
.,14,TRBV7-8,ASSLGPQISYNEQF
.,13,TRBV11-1,ASSPRGSGANVLT
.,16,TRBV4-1,ASSQGIEGRGKYNEQF
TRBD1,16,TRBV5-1,ASSLTGTGMVMYNEQF
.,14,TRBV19,ASSIGKGEAKNIQY
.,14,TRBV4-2,ASSQVWTGQYNEQF
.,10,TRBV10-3,ATHDRSYEQY
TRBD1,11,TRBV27,ASSPDRAETQY
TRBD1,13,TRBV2,ASSEALGTGCDAF
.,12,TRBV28,ASSLSRDIYEQY
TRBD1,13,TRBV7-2,ASSSRDSLHEEQF
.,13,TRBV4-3,ASSQRLTNTGELF
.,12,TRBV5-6,ASSLGGLNQPQH
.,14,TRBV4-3,ASSHRIGQPNEKLF
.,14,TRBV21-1,ASSKDDRPSSYEQY
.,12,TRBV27,ASSAFRGHQPQH
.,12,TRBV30,AWLPGHSGNTIY
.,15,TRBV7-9,ASSFPRAGVQQGTQY